Listed below are T cell receptor beta chains from one sample, sequenced in a study of radiation and T cells in renal cell carcinoma. Assay used: immunoSEQ multiplex PCR; TCRdb lists only in-frame clones, some missing. The table shows about 140,000 clones, with less than 90% occurring only once. The input for sequencing was blood, taken from a patient whose treatment included radiotherapy and nephrectomy. The receptor source for this set is a woman in her forties or fifties with renal cell carcinoma. Each CDR3 is given without its conserved first and last residue.

CDR3aa	v_gene	j_gene
ASSETGRGTEAF	TRBV6-1	TRBJ1-1
AWSASYGVGSNQPQH	TRBV30	TRBJ1-5
ASSQDPGVYTEAF	TRBV4-3	TRBJ1-1
SARQIDEQF	TRBV20-1	TRBJ2-1
ASSKWGQGDGQPQH	TRBV21-1	TRBJ1-5
ASSLAGGSNQPQH	TRBV5-1	TRBJ1-5
ASSVAGDLTGELF	TRBV6-4	TRBJ2-2
ASSADNRDGYT	TRBV5-1	TRBJ1-2
ASSTRTGDRSDYGYT	TRBV18	TRBJ1-2
ASSRETGELF	TRBV18	TRBJ2-2
ASGTSGHYGYT	TRBV7-2	TRBJ1-2
ASSSTGTLTDTQY	TRBV7-2	TRBJ2-3
ASSLGGPGLAVNEQF	TRBV7-2	TRBJ2-1
ASSSGGTEAF	TRBV5-6	TRBJ1-1
ASSQIQGTESGEQY	TRBV4-3	TRBJ2-7
ASSRDASSYNSPLH	TRBV7-2	TRBJ1-6
ASSQWGLGNQPQH	TRBV4-1	TRBJ1-5
SATRETQY	TRBV20-1	TRBJ2-5
ASTDGTSGNFWKETQY	TRBV5-1	TRBJ2-5
AWSVHQGQKAPLH	TRBV30	TRBJ1-6
ASSVGTLNTEAF	TRBV9	TRBJ1-1
ASGLASDTQY	TRBV9	TRBJ2-3
ASRAGTLGAF	TRBV25-1	TRBJ1-1
ASSPTNNNYGYT	TRBV18	TRBJ1-2
ASSYRQGRSYGYT	TRBV2	TRBJ1-2
ASEEGFAGELF	TRBV2	TRBJ2-2
ASSQPPGTQY	TRBV14	TRBJ2-3
ASSLQGLDYGYT	TRBV7-2	TRBJ1-2
AWGQRTYEQY	TRBV30	TRBJ2-7
ASSLARFKTGVGYEQY	TRBV7-2	TRBJ2-7
ASSQERGRGGELF	TRBV4-1	TRBJ2-2
ASNVDRRNEKLF	TRBV2	TRBJ1-4
ASAEQGTDTQY	TRBV25-1	TRBJ2-3
ASSLVGGTTNEKLF	TRBV5-1	TRBJ1-4
SAVLAVQETQY	TRBV29-1	TRBJ2-5
AITGQGNNEQY	TRBV10-3	TRBJ2-7
ASSYSTQGDGYT	TRBV6-5	TRBJ1-2
ASSLDRGVTDTQY	TRBV5-1	TRBJ2-3
ASSLTGLNEKLF	TRBV7-3	TRBJ1-4
ASSLAGHTDTQY	TRBV7-2	TRBJ2-3
ASSSAFYGYT	TRBV7-4	TRBJ1-2
ASSLDPSGGAVSYEQY	TRBV11-2	TRBJ2-7
ASSFLGGAYQETQY	TRBV5-1	TRBJ2-5
ASSALAGTSNSPLH	TRBV7-9	TRBJ1-6
ASNGVLAGQETQY	TRBV6-5	TRBJ2-5
ASSLGSTDTQY	TRBV5-6	TRBJ2-3
ASSLDSVSSYNEQF	TRBV7-2	TRBJ2-1
ASSPTGGRYEQY	TRBV4-3	TRBJ2-7
ASSFLVTAANEQF	TRBV5-6	TRBJ2-1
ASSHSIRDRGRTGRETQY	TRBV9	TRBJ2-5
ASSTAASGNTIY	TRBV7-2	TRBJ1-3
ASSRGRRTTDTQY	TRBV4-3	TRBJ2-3
ASSQSDRPQETQY	TRBV5-1	TRBJ2-5
ASSPTRGTKTYNEQF	TRBV19	TRBJ2-1
ASTLSGTSGSIYEQY	TRBV5-1	TRBJ2-7
ASSLVENYGYT	TRBV5-1	TRBJ1-2
ASSVDGSHGGNEQF	TRBV9	TRBJ2-1
ASSQGTGGRGSPLH	TRBV14	TRBJ1-6
ASSPRGPNQPQH	TRBV7-9	TRBJ1-5